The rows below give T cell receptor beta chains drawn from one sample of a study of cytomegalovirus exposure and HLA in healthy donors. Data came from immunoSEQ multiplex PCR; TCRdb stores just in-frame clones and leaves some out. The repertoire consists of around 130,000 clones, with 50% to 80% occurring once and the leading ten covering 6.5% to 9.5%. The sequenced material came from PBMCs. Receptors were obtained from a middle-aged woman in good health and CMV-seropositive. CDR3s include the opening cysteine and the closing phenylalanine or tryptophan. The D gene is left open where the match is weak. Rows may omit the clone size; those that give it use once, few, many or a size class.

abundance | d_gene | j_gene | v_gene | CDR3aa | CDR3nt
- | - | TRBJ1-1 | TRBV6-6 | CASSLDREAFF | TGTGCCAGCAGCCTAGACAGGGAAGCTTTCTTT
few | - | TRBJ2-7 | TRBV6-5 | CASSYSRAGRYEQYF | TGTGCCAGCAGTTACTCGAGAGCAGGGCGCTACGAGCAGTACTTC
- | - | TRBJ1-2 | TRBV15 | CATSRDTWREAIF | TGTGCCACCAGCAGAGATACTTGGAGGGAGGCGATATTC
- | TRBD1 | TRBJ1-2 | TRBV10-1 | CASSPGTGSYGYTF | TGCGCCAGCAGTCCCGGGACAGGATCCTATGGCTACACCTTC
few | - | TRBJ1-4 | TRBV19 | CASRQGREKLFF | TGTGCCAGTAGGCAGGGGCGGGAAAAACTGTTTTTT
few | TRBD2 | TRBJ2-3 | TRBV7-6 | CASSFSGSQGDTQYF | TGTGCCAGCAGCTTTAGCGGGAGTCAAGGGGATACGCAGTATTTT
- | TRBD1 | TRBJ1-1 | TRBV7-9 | CASSSGGQNTEAFF | TGTGCCAGCAGCTCAGGGGGACAGAACACTGAAGCTTTCTTT
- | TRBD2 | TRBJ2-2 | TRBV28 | CACGGAGELFF | TGTGCATGCGGGGGGGCCGGGGAGCTGTTTTTT
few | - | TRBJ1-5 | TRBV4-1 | CATSREVGGNQPQHF | TGCGCCACCTCCCGTGAGGTCGGTGGCAATCAGCCCCAGCATTTT
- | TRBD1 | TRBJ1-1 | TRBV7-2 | CASSRDSLNTEAFF | TGTGCCAGCAGCCGGGACAGTTTGAACACTGAAGCTTTCTTT
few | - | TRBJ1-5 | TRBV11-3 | CASSLEGSQPQHF | TGTGCCAGCAGCTTGGAGGGCAGTCAGCCCCAGCATTTT
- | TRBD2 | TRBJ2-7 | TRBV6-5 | CASRAGLTVHEQYF | TGTGCCAGCAGAGCGGGGCTTACTGTCCACGAGCAGTACTTC
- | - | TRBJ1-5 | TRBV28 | CASSRDSSNQPQHF | TGTGCCAGCAGCCGAGACAGCAGCAATCAGCCCCAGCATTTT
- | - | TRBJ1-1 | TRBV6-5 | CASLRGGTEAFF | TGTGCCAGTCTTAGGGGAGGCACTGAAGCTTTCTTT
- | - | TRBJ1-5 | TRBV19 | CASRVAGAVQPQHF | TGTGCCAGTAGGGTTGCGGGGGCTGTTCAGCCCCAGCATTTT
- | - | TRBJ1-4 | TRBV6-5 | CASSYTPDEKLFF | TGTGCCAGCAGTTACACCCCGGATGAAAAACTGTTTTTT
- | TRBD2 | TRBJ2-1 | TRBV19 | CASSPFSGGSSYNEQFF | TGTGCCAGTAGCCCTTTTAGCGGGGGGTCCTCCTACAATGAGCAGTTCTTC
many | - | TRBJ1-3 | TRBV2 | CASSPPPVSGNTIYF | TGTGCCAGCAGCCCCCCCCCAGTCTCTGGAAACACCATATATTTT
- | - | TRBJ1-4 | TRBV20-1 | CSAGAGEKLFF | TGCAGTGCTGGGGCCGGGGAAAAACTGTTTTTT
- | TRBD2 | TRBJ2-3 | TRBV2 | CASSVRLAGRTDTQYF | TGTGCCAGCAGTGTACGACTAGCGGGTCGCACAGATACGCAGTATTTT
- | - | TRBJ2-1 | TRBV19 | CASSRLEGKNEQFF | TGTGCCAGTAGTCGACTAGAGGGTAAGAATGAGCAGTTCTTC
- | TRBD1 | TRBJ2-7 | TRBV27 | CASSLNGRDRAPYEQYF | TGTGCCAGCAGTCTCAACGGCCGGGACAGGGCACCCTACGAGCAGTACTTC
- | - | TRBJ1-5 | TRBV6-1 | CASSEEARISNQPQHF | TGTGCCAGCAGTGAAGAAGCCAGGATTAGCAATCAGCCCCAGCATTTT
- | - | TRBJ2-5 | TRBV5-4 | CASSPPPPGVEQYF | TGTGCCAGCAGCCCGCCCCCCCCGGGAGTGGAGCAGTACTTC
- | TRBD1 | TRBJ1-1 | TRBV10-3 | CAISWTGQNTEAFF | TGTGCCATCAGTTGGACAGGCCAAAACACTGAAGCTTTCTTT
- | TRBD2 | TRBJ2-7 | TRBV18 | CASSRGSGSNYEQYF | TGTGCCAGCTCACGTGGTAGCGGGAGTAACTACGAGCAGTACTTC
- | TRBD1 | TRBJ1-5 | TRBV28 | CASSLSTGSHQPQHF | TGTGCCAGCAGTTTATCGACAGGGAGCCATCAGCCCCAGCATTTT
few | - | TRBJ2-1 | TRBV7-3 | CASSPYPRDEQFF | TGTGCCAGCAGCCCCTACCCCCGGGATGAGCAGTTCTTC
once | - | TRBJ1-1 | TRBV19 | CASSPGLNTEAFF | TGTGCCAGTAGTCCAGGCTTGAACACTGAAGCTTTCTTT
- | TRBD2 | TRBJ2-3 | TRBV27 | CASSLSPGPGLAGTDTQYF | TGTGCCAGCAGTTTATCGCCAGGGCCCGGACTAGCGGGCACAGATACGCAGTATTTT
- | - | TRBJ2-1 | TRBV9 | CASSPGNSAYNEQFF | TGTGCCAGCAGTCCGGGGAATTCGGCCTACAATGAGCAGTTCTTC
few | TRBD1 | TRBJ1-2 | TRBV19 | CASSGTGYYGYTF | TGTGCCAGTAGCGGGACAGGGTATTATGGCTACACCTTC
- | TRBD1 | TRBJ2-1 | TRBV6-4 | CASFRDRGPPGVNEQFF | TGTGCCAGCTTTCGGGACAGGGGGCCTCCTGGGGTCAATGAGCAGTTCTTC
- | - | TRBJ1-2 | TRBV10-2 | CASSELQGSPYGYTF | TGCGCCAGCAGTGAGCTCCAGGGCTCGCCCTATGGCTACACCTTC
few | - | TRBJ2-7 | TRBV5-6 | CASSREQTSAYEQYF | TGTGCCAGCAGTCGGGAACAAACGTCGGCCTACGAGCAGTACTTC
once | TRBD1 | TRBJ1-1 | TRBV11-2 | CASSPWTGKNTEAFF | TGTGCCAGCAGCCCCTGGACAGGGAAGAACACTGAAGCTTTCTTT
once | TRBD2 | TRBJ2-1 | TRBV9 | CASSVAGLAANNEQFF | TGTGCCAGCAGCGTAGCCGGACTAGCGGCGAACAATGAGCAGTTCTTC